Each of the 16 T cell receptor beta chains below was sequenced from the same sample in a study of PD-1 blockade in classical Hodgkin lymphoma. This table comes from immunoSEQ multiplex PCR, and its TCRdb copy is limited to in-frame clones, with some not included. The sample has about 110,000 clones, nearly 90% seen once. Each patient relapsed following autologous stem cell transplantation, and prior brentuximab vedotin exposure differed. This specimen was peripheral blood mononuclear cells (PBMCs), taken before the second cycle of nivolumab. These receptor sequences come from a human donor with classical Hodgkin lymphoma.

V is TRBV4-2 and J is TRBJ2-7; D may be TRBD1 (6 bases). CDR3 size: 11 residues. V lost 6 bases to trimming and J lost 12 bases, with 15 bases between them. Germline lookup yields CDR1 LGHNA and CDR2 YNFKEQ. The CDR3 DNA follows: TGTGCCAGCAGAAAAGAGACAGGTCGGTACTTC. This translates into CASRKETGRYF.

This sequence joins TRBV11-1 and TRBJ2-7, with D possibly TRBD1 on 5 matching bases. Deletions cut 5 bases from V and 4 bases from J, with 9 bases between. This CDR3 has 12 residues. In germline, CDR1 is SGHAT, CDR2 FQDESV (reference sequence). The CDR3, as DNA: TGTGCCAGCAGCCCAGACAGTTACGAGCAGTACTTC. Protein product: CASSPDSYEQYF.

This CDR3 is CASSLVPGPGELFF. In DNA form, the CDR3 reads TGCGCCAGCAGCTTGGTACCAGGCCCCGGGGAGCTGTTTTTT. This sequence joins TRBV5-1 and TRBJ2-2; no firm D call. There are 14 residues in the CDR3. V lost 0 bases and J lost 6, with 9 bases in between. Germline CDR1 and CDR2: SGHRS and YFSETQ.

The genes are TRBV6-5 and TRBJ2-1; the D gene is possibly TRBD2 (7 bases). V was clipped by 2 bases and J by 8 bases, with 16 bases between them. This CDR3 has 15 residues. Germline V lookup: CDR1 MNHEY, CDR2 SVGAGI. CDR3 DNA sequence: TGTGCCAGCAGTTACGAGGGGGAGGGCCTCCATGAGCAGTTCTTC. Translation: CASSYEGEGLHEQFF.

The chain recombines TRBV25-1 with TRBJ1-1, with D possibly TRBD1 on 6 matching bases. Germline V lookup: CDR1 MGHDK, CDR2 SYGVNS. The V gene lost 1 base and the J gene lost 1 base, with 13 bases spanning the gap. This CDR3 region has 16 residues. The CDR3 reads CASSESSGRGNTEAFF. In DNA form, the CDR3 reads TGTGCCAGCAGTGAATCATCGGGCAGGGGGAACACTGAAGCTTTCTTT.

The chain carries TRBV28 and TRBJ2-3; D is uncertain. Per the germline V gene, CDR1 is MDHEN and CDR2 is SYDVKM. This CDR3 is built from 14 residues. Trimming removed 6 bases from V and 5 bases from J, with 15 bases in between. CDR3 protein: CASRVRPRGDTQYF. The CDR3 DNA reads TGTGCCAGCAGAGTAAGACCAAGAGGAGATACGCAGTATTTT.

This clone was seen more than once but under ten times. The chain links TRBV11-2 to TRBJ2-5, with TRBD2 matching 13 bases. The length of the CDR3 is 16 residues. The germline V gene encodes CDR1 SGHAT and CDR2 FQNNGV. V lost 3 bases and J lost 8; bases outside the gene matches: 9. The CDR3: CASSFGRTSGGGTQYF. Here the CDR3 DNA reads TGTGCCAGCAGCTTCGGGAGGACTAGCGGGGGTGGAACCCAGTACTTC. The whole variable domain, filled in from reference TRBV11-2 and TRBJ2-5, reads EAGVAQSPRYKIIEKRQSVAFWCNPISGHATLYWYQQILGQGPKLLIQFQNNGVVDDSQLPKDRFSAERLKGVDSTLKIQPAKLEDSAVYLCASSFGRTSGGGTQYFGPGTRLLVL.

The gene calls are TRBV15 and TRBJ2-7; D is possibly TRBD1 or TRBD2 (5 bases each). The germline V gene has CDR1 LNHNV and CDR2 YYDKDF (reference sequence). The CDR3 totals 14 residues. V lost 5 bases and J 2 bases, leaving 13 bases between the germline ends. For the CDR3, the DNA is TGTGCCACCAGCCCCTCTGGGGGAACCTACGAGCAGTACTTC. Amino acid sequence: CATSPSGGTYEQYF.

The rearrangement joins TRBV2 to TRBJ1-1; the D is unclear. The CDR3 extends over 14 amino acids. CDR1 is SNHLY and CDR2 is FYNNEI in the germline V gene. In nucleotides, the CDR3 is TGTGCAGGAGCGGCAGATGGATCAGTCACTGAAGCTTTCTTT. It codes for CAGAADGSVTEAFF.

This clone has just one count. As DNA, the CDR3 is TGTGCCAGCAGCTCCACAACTGGAAACACCATATATTTT. Translation gives CASSSTTGNTIYF. The chain combines TRBV7-9 with TRBJ1-3; no reliable D call. The V end lost 4 bases, the J end lost 2 bases, and 6 bases lay between the germline ends. The V gene's germline CDR1 is SEHNR and CDR2 FQNEAQ (reference sequence). CDR3 length: 13 amino acids. Full variable domain (remainder filled in from reference TRBV7-9 and TRBJ1-3): DTGVSQNPRHKITKRGQNVTFRCDPISEHNRLYWYRQTLGQGPEFLTYFQNEAQLEKSRLLSDRFSAERPKGSFSTLEIQRTEQGDSAMYLCASSSTTGNTIYFGEGSWLTVV.

The gene calls are TRBV19 and TRBJ1-2; 9 bases are shared with TRBD1. The CDR3 totals 12 residues. Germline CDR1 is LNHDA and CDR2 is SQIVND (reference sequence). J lost 8 bases, V lost 4 bases, and 2 bases had no gene match. The CDR3 sequence is CASSRTGDGYTF. Written as DNA, the CDR3 is TGTGCCAGTAGTAGGACAGGGGACGGCTACACCTTC.

The chain links TRBV10-3 to TRBJ2-1, with D uncertain. Germline V gene lookup returns CDR1 ENHRY and CDR2 SYGVKD. The CDR3 extends over 12 amino acids. Trimming stripped 0 bases from V and 7 bases from J, with 4 bases between. CDR3 bases: TGTGCCATCAGTGAGTCGAGGAATGAGCAGTTCTTC. Its protein is CAISESRNEQFF.

This chain uses TRBV5-1 with TRBJ1-2, with a possible D match to TRBD1 (6 bases). This CDR3 comprises 15 residues. Germline values: CDR1 SGHRS, CDR2 YFSETQ. V lost 0 bases and J 0 bases, leaving 9 bases between the germline ends. The CDR3 sequence is CASSLEGGTNYGYTF. The CDR3 DNA sequence: TGCGCCAGCAGCTTGGAGGGGGGCACTAACTATGGCTACACCTTC.

V usage is TRBV4-3 and J usage is TRBJ2-1, with D perhaps TRBD1 or TRBD2 (6 bases each). The CDR3 is made up of 15 amino acids. In germline, CDR1 is LGHNA, CDR2 YSLEER. Trimming took off 4 bases at V and 9 bases at J, with 19 bases between the two ends. The CDR3, as DNA: TGCGCCAGCAGCCCTCCTTTGGCCAGGGGAGGTGAGCAGTTCTTC. Its translation is CASSPPLARGGEQFF.

The V gene is TRBV27, the J gene TRBJ1-5, with 7 bases matching TRBD1. This CDR3 contains 15 residues. The V gene end was trimmed by 1 base and the J gene end by 1 base; junction bases not matched to a gene: 1. Per the germline V gene, CDR1 is MNHEY and CDR2 is SMNVEV (reference sequence). The CDR3 DNA sequence: TGTGCCAGCAGTTTATTGACAGGGAGCAATCAGCCCCAGCATTTT. Protein sequence: CASSLLTGSNQPQHF.

The chain is built from TRBV6-5 and TRBJ2-7; D may be TRBD1 (6 bases). This CDR3 is built from 15 residues. From germline, CDR1 is MNHEY and CDR2 SVGAGI. The V gene lost 2 bases and the J gene lost 4 bases, with 15 bases spanning the gap. CDR3 sequence (DNA): TGTGCCAGCAGTTACCGTGCAGGGGTTCGTTACGAGCAGTACTTC. Its protein is CASSYRAGVRYEQYF.